This TCR beta chain was documented in a study of T cells expressing NK-cell markers. Study-level background: HCMV seropositivity characterized seven of the eight sequenced donors, and seronegativity one. Study-level points and caveats: These clonotypes, the leaders elsewhere, also led the CD3+CD56-NKG2C+ fraction in several donors.

The CDR3 consists of 14 residues. The germline V gene has CDR1 SGHRS and CDR2 YFSETQ. Following a re-call of the 5' RACE reads, TCRdb has one entry per CDR3 protein and lacks DNA. The sample table sets out about 440,000 distinct CDR3 sequences. In the case of this clonotype: Its specificity is not known.

The sequenced sample consisted of blood T cells: a sorted CD56 or NKG2C T cell subset, CD4+ or CD8+ T cells, or bulk PBMC T cells (not recorded which). The chain joins TRBV5-1 to TRBJ2-7; TCRdb selects TRBD2, and the lack of DNA leaves this call unchecked. This TCR came from a woman between 18 and 70 years old in good health. The CDR3 spells CASSPSPGPYEQYF.